Detailed here is one T cell receptor (beta chain). Its antigen is unknown. CDR1 SGHRS and CDR2 YFSETQ come from the germline V gene. The CDR3 is made up of 13 amino acids. Trimming stripped 0 bases from V and 10 bases from J, with 11 bases between. These data belong to a study of CD8 T cells in ankylosing spondylitis. Notes on the study in general: Disease-associated clones were CD8+ and fairly uncommon in peripheral blood. Previously reported in reactive arthritis synovial fluid and blood were some of the motif variants.

Libraries for TCR beta were made by quantitative 5'-RACE with molecular barcodes. TCRdb reanalysed the 5' RACE reads using MiXCR and keeps one entry per CDR3 protein. This sample carries roughly 130,000 distinct CDR3 sequences, 12% to 15% of them seen once, and the ten largest clones take approximately 3.1%. This sequence originates from a female donor with ankylosing spondylitis or in good health (not recorded which). Sequencing input: blood, either unsorted or a sorted T cell fraction (not recorded which). The J gene is TRBJ2-1, the V gene TRBV5-1; the D gene is possibly TRBD2 (5 bases). This CDR3 reads CASSLVLAYEQFF. CDR3 DNA sequence: TGCGCCAGCAGCTTGGTGCTAGCCTACGAGCAGTTCTTC.